These 8 T cell receptor beta chains were sequenced from one sample in a study of T cell repertoires in cytomegalovirus infection. TCRdb reprocessed the reads via MiXCR and lists one record per CDR3 protein. The sample lists fewer than 1,000,000 distinct CDR3 sequences, roughly 31% occurring once. These TCRs are of unknown antigen specificity. The sample consisted of cultured CD8+ T cells from PBMCs, taken from culture after CMV antigen stimulation. These receptors came from a human donor in good health (CMV status not recorded). Some clones in this sample may be carry-over from other donors' samples.

This clonotype was observed many times. The CDR3 sequence: CASSLRALAGLSDTQYF. In nucleotides, the CDR3 is TGTGCCAGCAGCTTAAGGGCGCTAGCGGGGTTGTCAGATACGCAGTATTTT. This rearrangement joins TRBV7-2 to TRBJ2-3, with 9 bases that match TRBD2. The CDR3 length is 17 residues. J gave up 4 bases and V 2 bases, and 10 bases lay outside the gene matches. Germline V gene sequence: CDR1 SGHTA, CDR2 FQGNSA.

This clonotype was observed a handful of times. This rearrangement joins TRBV5-5 to TRBJ2-5; D uncertain. Trimming removed 3 bases at V and 1 base at J, with 7 bases between. Germline CDR1 and CDR2: SGHKS and YYEKEE (reference sequence). This CDR3 is built from 13 residues. This CDR3 is CASSSNFQETQYF. CDR3 DNA: TGTGCCAGCAGCTCCAATTTCCAAGAGACCCAGTACTTC.

This clonotype was picked up a small number of times. This chain connects TRBV19 to TRBJ2-1; D is perhaps TRBD1 or TRBD2 (6 bases each). V dropped 8 bases and J dropped 3 bases, with 17 bases sitting between them. Germline-derived CDR1 and CDR2 are LNHDA and SQIVND (reference sequence). CDR3 size: 15 residues. The CDR3 region has the DNA TGTGCCAGTTCCCTCACGGGGGCCGTCTACAATGAGCAGTTCTTC. It is translated as CASSLTGAVYNEQFF.

This clonotype has only a few counts. This chain links TRBV7-9 with TRBJ1-1, with D perhaps TRBD1 (6 bases). This CDR3 contains 15 residues. V shed 6 bases and J shed 2 bases, with 16 bases lying between them. CDR1 SEHNR and CDR2 FQNEAQ come from the germline V gene (reference sequence). CDR3 sequence: CASRLPGTKNTEAFF. The CDR3, as DNA: TGTGCCAGCAGACTACCCGGGACAAAAAACACTGAAGCTTTCTTT.

A few counts support this clonotype. This sequence joins TRBV7-9 and TRBJ2-1; the D gene is possibly TRBD2 (6 bases). V was pared by 6 bases and J by 2 bases, with 17 bases between. This CDR3 contains 16 residues. In germline, CDR1 is SEHNR, CDR2 FQNEAQ (reference sequence). The CDR3 region is CASRFQEGWPYNEQFF. The DNA of the CDR3 is TGTGCCAGCAGGTTTCAGGAGGGGTGGCCCTACAATGAGCAGTTCTTC.

The CDR3 DNA reads TGTGCCAGCATCCAAGTGGGGAGTGCACAAAATACGCAGTATTTT. Protein: CASIQVGSAQNTQYF. The chain uses TRBV28 and TRBJ2-3, with TRBD2 as a possible D gene (5 bases). V lost 7 bases, J lost 7 bases, and 21 bases lay in between. CDR3 size: 15 residues. The germline gives CDR1 MDHEN, CDR2 SYDVKM.

The chain carries TRBV7-9 and TRBJ2-4, with TRBD1 matching 10 bases. V lost 5 bases, J lost 4 bases, and 8 bases stayed unmatched. Germline loops: CDR1 SEHNR, CDR2 FQNEAQ (reference sequence). CDR3 size: 16 residues. CDR3 bases: TGTGCCAGCAGCAACACCGGGACAGGGGATAAAAACATTCAGTACTTC. It yields the protein CASSNTGTGDKNIQYF. The full variable domain, rest sourced from reference TRBV7-9 and TRBJ2-4, is DTGVSQNPRHKITKRGQNVTFRCDPISEHNRLYWYRQTLGQGPEFLTYFQNEAQLEKSRLLSDRFSAERPKGSFSTLEIQRTEQGDSAMYLCASSNTGTGDKNIQYFGAGTRLSVL.

J is TRBJ1-1 and V is TRBV7-6; D call uncertain. The germline gives CDR1 SGHVS, CDR2 FNYEAQ. This CDR3 is built from 16 residues. The ends were cut back, 5 bases at V and 1 base at J, with 17 bases in the middle. The CDR3 sequence: CASSPDSWTPNTEAFF. CDR3 DNA sequence: TGTGCCAGCAGCCCAGATAGTTGGACGCCGAACACTGAAGCTTTCTTT.